This TCR beta chain was identified in a study of control samples from healthy donors and cancer patients. The trim removed 4 bases at V and 5 bases at J, leaving 3 bases unmatched. The CDR3 sequence is 13 residues long. Per the germline V gene, CDR1 is SGHRS and CDR2 is YFSETQ. TCRdb's copy holds only in-frame clones and misses some; the assay was immunoSEQ multiplex PCR. This table has thousands of clones, over 75% appearing once. Material: PBMCs. The origin of this receptor is a man aged 55 to 69 with colorectal cancer. This sequence joins TRBV5-1 and TRBJ1-2, with TRBD1 matching over 9 bases. The CDR3 protein is CASSQGQGYGYTF. The CDR3 nucleotides read TGCGCCAGCAGCCAAGGACAGGGGTATGGCTACACCTTC.